This T cell receptor (beta chain) was captured in a study of blood T cell repertoires in COVID-19 (dated by TCRdb to about 2020). With respect to the entire study: The collaborator samples originated in the United States, Italy and Spain and spanned the acute and convalescent phases of COVID-19. The prospective study material was composed of cDNA or gDNA derived from T cells, B-cell-depleted T cells, or PBMCs. Deeply sampled blood TCRbeta repertoires from subjects exposed to, actively infected with, or recovered from COVID-19 were included in the dataset. The repertoires were released in a freely available public database intended as a resource for research on the immune response to SARS-CoV-2. Samples came from the ongoing ImmuneRACE study (first 160 participants) plus 1,254 subjects from 6 global collaborators. The sample metadata nearly always contained a de-identified subject ID, COVID-19 status, age in years and sex. HLA class I and class II types, where available, came from metadata supplied by the sample provider rather than from assay-based typing.

Notes on this clone: Its antigen remains unidentified. No quality values exist for individual bases; no much larger clone is one base distant.

Per the germline V gene, MNHEY is the CDR1 and SVGAGI is the CDR2. From its cysteine to its phenylalanine, the CDR3 spans 14 amino acids. The read is trimmed to its CDR3 DNA, 42 bases read in frame from base 1. Ends trimmed: V by 6 bases, J by 4 bases; bases unmatched to a gene: 4. In Seattle, one collaborating source enrolled patients while the infection was active and tracked those patients longitudinally over the course of disease. Whole blood was collected in K2EDTA tubes by collaborating institutions according to the institutions' own protocols. For TCRbeta analysis, collaborator samples were shipped as frozen whole blood, as isolated PBMCs, or as DNA extracted from either sample type. TCRbeta CDR3 regions were amplified from genomic DNA by means of the immunoSEQ Assay, a bias-controlled multiplex PCR. Per the source publication's procedure: Within the assay, amplification of reference gene primers was used to estimate how many nucleated cells each sample contained. To quantify the absolute abundance of each unique TCRbeta CDR3 rearrangement, sequence reads were collapsed and filtered. For each sample, productive Simpson clonality was calculated as the square root of Simpson's diversity index across productive rearrangements. Held by TCRdb, this immuneACCESS table contains in-frame sequences only and omits some clones. Under half of the omission traces to an unresolved V gene where checked; the cause of the rest is unknown. That table supplies the V and J calls and clone size; D and trimming were determined from the DNA. For this sample there are over 450,000 clones; about 89% appear just once. Around 8% of the sample belongs to the ten largest clones.

Broader findings and caveats from the paper: How much clinical and demographic metadata was included differed by source and by participant, and the metadata was provided uncurated.

The source is a woman in her 50s with COVID-19, enrolled during active disease. Sequenced material: peripheral blood. The sequence is built from TRBV6-5 and TRBJ1-1; 11 nucleotides in the junction match TRBD1. The CDR3 region reads CASRWTGGVTEAFF. DNA sequence: TGTGCCAGCAGGTGGACAGGGGGCGTCACTGAAGCTTTCTTT.